This TCR beta chain was profiled in a study of cytotoxic CD8 clonotypes in ibrutinib-treated CLL (dated by TCRdb to the early 2020s). Looking at the study overall: The cohort was composed of more than ten relapsed/refractory and roughly 16 treatment-naive patients; IGHV unmutated status was identified in 17 patients. Samples averaged roughly 260,000 productive templates and some 91,000 productive rearrangements. Of the 90 or so participants in the trial, about 25 had longitudinal samples available. Cryopreserved peripheral blood mononuclear cells were collected at three points: before therapy, at response, and at either sustained remission or disease progression. The response samples were drawn at a median of approximately 11 months into treatment, with a range of about 6 to 36 months. Partial responses were observed in some 24 patients and complete responses in 2; after a median follow-up of 68 months, remission was maintained in 14 patients and progression was observed in some 12. Every sample from remission and from progressive disease was obtained while the patients were still on ibrutinib.

This specimen's time point label, per the study, means: approximately 25 months on ibrutinib. Around 2 micrograms of genomic DNA were extracted from cryopreserved PBMCs for TCR beta library preparation. Longitudinal blood samples from CLL patients on ibrutinib monotherapy were analyzed using high-throughput TCR beta sequencing. The patients were enrolled in a single-center, open-label phase 2 trial of ibrutinib monotherapy. What the research found in general, with its limitations: At baseline, clonality was higher than in age-matched healthy donors and showed a strong correlation with circulating CD8+ T-cell counts. Public clonotypes were rare and either shrank or stayed stable during treatment, and the rise in clonality at ibrutinib response reflected expansion of private clonotypes. Sustained-remission and progressing patients did not have matched sampling times, and lymph node repertoires were not examined. At ibrutinib response clonality went up, during sustained remission it held steady, and at progression it dropped back toward baseline.

About this clone itself: The antigen it recognizes is unknown. No base qualities exist here, and no much larger clone lies one base off it.

A MiSeq instrument was used for deep resolution sequencing, which targeted depths ranging from 1 in 1 million up to 1 in 200,000 T cells, with coverage averaging 10x for each clonotype. TCR beta libraries were generated with the immunoSEQ hsTCRB Kit. As for the original processing: ImmunoSEQ Data Assistant and ImmunoSEQ Analyzer were used for data analysis, and V, D and J genes were assigned according to IMGT definitions. Clonality, with values ranging from 0 to 1, was calculated as one minus the normalized Shannon entropy of productive rearrangement frequencies. Only overrepresented clonotypes making up at least 0.05% of each patient's repertoire were included in the public clonotype analysis. Repertoires from some twelve age-matched healthy donors in immuneACCESS were used as clonality controls. Not all clones reach the TCRdb copy of this immuneACCESS table, which keeps in-frame sequences only. Checked studies attribute under half of the gap to unresolved V genes and leave the rest unexplained. That table supplies the V and J calls and clone size; D and trimming were determined from the DNA. Recorded for this sample are almost 250,000 clones; about three quarters of them occurred a single time. The leading ten clones occupy just over 15% of the sample.

The source material was PBMCs, sampled after 24 months of ibrutinib treatment. The clonotype was recovered from a human donor with chronic lymphocytic leukemia.

The CDR3 here reads CASSLSTSGKYNEQFF. The nucleotide sequence reads as follows: TGTGCCAGCAGCCTCTCGACTAGCGGGAAGTACAATGAGCAGTTCTTC. The sequence links TRBV7-9 to TRBJ2-1; a stretch of 11 junction bases matches TRBD2. CDR1 SEHNR and CDR2 FQNEAQ are derived from the germline V gene (reference sequence). Ends trimmed: V by 5 bases, J by 4 bases; bases unmatched to a gene: 7. Measured from the cysteine to the phenylalanine, the CDR3 is 16 residues long. The read is trimmed to its CDR3 DNA, 48 bases read in frame from base 1.